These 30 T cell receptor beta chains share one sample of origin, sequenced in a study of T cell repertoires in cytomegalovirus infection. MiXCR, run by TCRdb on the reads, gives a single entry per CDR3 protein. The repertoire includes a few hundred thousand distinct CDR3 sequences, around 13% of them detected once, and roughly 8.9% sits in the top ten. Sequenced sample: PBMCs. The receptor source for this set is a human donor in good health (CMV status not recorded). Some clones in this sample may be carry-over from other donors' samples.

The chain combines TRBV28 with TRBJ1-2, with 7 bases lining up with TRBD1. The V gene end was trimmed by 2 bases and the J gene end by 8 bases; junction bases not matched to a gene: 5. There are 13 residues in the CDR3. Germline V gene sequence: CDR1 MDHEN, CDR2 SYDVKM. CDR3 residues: CASSLLTGNGYTF. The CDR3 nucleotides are TGTGCCAGCAGTTTACTGACAGGGAACGGCTACACCTTC.

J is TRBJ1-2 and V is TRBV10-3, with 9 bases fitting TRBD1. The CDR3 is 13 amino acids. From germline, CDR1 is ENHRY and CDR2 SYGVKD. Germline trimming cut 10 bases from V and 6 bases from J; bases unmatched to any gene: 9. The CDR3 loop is CATRDRVGDGYTF. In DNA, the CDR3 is TGTGCCACCCGGGACAGGGTCGGGGATGGCTACACCTTC.

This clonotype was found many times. The CDR3, as DNA: TGTGCCAGCAGTCCCACAGGGAATCTGCTGACGAACACCGGGGAGCTGTTTTTT. Its protein is CASSPTGNLLTNTGELFF. V usage is TRBV6-1 and J usage is TRBJ2-2; D is perhaps TRBD1 (6 bases). The germline CDR1 and CDR2 sequences are MNHNS and SASEGT. CDR3 length: 18 amino acids. With 5 bases removed from V and 0 bases from J, the gap between germline ends came to 19 bases.

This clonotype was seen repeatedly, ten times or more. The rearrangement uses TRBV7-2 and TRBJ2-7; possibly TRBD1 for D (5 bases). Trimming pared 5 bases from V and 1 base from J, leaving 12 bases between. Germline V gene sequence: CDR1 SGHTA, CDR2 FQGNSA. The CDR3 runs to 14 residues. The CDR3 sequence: CASSPGYSSYEQYF. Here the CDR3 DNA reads TGTGCCAGCAGCCCAGGGTACAGTTCCTACGAGCAGTACTTC.

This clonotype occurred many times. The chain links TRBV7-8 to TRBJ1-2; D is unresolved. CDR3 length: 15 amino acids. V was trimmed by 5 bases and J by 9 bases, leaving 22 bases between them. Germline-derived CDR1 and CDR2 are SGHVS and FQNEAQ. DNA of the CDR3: TGTGCCAGCAGCCCCCAATTAGACGGAGCCCAGCGCTACACCTTC. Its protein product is CASSPQLDGAQRYTF. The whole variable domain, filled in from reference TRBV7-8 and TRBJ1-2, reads GAGVSQSPRYKVAKRGQDVALRCDPISGHVSLFWYQQALGQGPEFLTYFQNEAQLDKSGLPSDRFFAERPEGSVSTLKIQRTQQEDSAVYLCASSPQLDGAQRYTFGSGTRLTVV.

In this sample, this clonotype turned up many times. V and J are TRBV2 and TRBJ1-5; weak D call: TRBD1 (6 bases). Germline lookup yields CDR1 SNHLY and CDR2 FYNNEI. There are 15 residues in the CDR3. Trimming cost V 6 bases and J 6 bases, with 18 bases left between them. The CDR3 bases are TGTGCCAGCAGCCAGGGGACTACTTTGGGTCAGCCCCAGCATTTT. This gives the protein CASSQGTTLGQPQHF. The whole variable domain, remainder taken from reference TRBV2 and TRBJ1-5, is EPEVTQTPSHQVTQMGQEVILRCVPISNHLYFYWYRQILGQKVEFLVSFYNNEISEKSEIFDDQFSVERPDGSNFTLKIRSTKLEDSAMYFCASSQGTTLGQPQHFGDGTRLSIL.

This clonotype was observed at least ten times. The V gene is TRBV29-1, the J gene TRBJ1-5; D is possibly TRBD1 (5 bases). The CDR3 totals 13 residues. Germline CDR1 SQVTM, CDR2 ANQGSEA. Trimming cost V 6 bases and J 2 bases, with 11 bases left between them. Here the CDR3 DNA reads TGCAGCGTCCCCTCAGGGCGCAATCAGCCCCAGCATTTT. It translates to CSVPSGRNQPQHF.

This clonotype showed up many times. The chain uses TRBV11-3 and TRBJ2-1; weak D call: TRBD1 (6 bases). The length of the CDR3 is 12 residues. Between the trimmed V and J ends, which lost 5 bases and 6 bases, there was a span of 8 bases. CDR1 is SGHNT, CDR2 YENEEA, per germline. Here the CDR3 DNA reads TGTGCCAGCAGCCCACAGGGCAATGAGCAGTTCTTC. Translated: CASSPQGNEQFF.

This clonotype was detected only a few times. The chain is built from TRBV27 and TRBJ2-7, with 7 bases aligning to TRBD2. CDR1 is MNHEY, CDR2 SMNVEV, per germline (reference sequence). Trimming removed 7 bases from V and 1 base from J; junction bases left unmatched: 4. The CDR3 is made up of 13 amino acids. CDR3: CASMLADSYEQYF. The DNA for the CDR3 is TGTGCCAGCATGCTAGCGGATTCCTACGAGCAGTACTTC.

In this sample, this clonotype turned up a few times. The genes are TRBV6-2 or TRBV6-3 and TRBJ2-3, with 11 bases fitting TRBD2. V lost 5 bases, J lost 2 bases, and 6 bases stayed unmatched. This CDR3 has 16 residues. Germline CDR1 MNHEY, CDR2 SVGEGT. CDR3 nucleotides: TGTGCCAGCAGTCCAAGACTAGCGGGACCCACAGATACGCAGTATTTT. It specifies CASSPRLAGPTDTQYF.

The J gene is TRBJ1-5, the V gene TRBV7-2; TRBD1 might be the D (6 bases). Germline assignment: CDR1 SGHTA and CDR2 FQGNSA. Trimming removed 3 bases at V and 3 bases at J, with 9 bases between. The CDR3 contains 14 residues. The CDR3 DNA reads TGTGCCAGCAGCTTCACAGGGAACAATCAGCCCCAGCATTTT. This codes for CASSFTGNNQPQHF.

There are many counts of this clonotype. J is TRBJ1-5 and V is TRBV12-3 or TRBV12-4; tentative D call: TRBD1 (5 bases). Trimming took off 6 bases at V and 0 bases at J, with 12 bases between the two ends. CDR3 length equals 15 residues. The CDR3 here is CASRISQGSNQPQHF. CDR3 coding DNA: TGTGCCAGCAGAATTTCCCAGGGTAGCAATCAGCCCCAGCATTTT.

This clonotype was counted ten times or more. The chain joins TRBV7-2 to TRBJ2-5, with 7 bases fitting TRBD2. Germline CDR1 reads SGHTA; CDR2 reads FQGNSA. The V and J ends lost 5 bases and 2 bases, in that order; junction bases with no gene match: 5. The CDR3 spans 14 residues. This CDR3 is CASSQRTRQETQYF. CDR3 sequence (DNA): TGTGCCAGCAGCCAAAGGACTAGACAAGAGACCCAGTACTTC.

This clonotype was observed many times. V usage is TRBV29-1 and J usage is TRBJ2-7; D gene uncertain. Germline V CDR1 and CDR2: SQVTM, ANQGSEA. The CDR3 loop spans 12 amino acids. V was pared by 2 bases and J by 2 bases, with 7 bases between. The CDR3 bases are TGCAGCGTTGAACCAGGTCCCTACGAGCAGTACTTC. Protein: CSVEPGPYEQYF.

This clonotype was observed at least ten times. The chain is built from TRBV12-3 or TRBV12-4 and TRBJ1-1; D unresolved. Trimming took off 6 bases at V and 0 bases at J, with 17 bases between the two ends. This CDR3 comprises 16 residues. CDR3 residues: CASSRPPKSVNTEAFF. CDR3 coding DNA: TGTGCCAGCAGCCGGCCCCCCAAGAGCGTGAACACTGAAGCTTTCTTT.

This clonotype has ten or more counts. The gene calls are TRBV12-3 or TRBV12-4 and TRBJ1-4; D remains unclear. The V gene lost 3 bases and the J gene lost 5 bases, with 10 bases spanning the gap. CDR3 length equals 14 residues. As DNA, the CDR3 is TGTGCCAGCAGTTTGGCTGGGTTAAATGAAAAACTGTTTTTT. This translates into CASSLAGLNEKLFF.

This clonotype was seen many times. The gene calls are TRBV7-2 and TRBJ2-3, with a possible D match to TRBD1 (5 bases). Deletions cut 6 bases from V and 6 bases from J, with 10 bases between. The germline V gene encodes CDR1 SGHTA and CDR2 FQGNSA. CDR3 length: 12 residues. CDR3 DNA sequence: TGTGCCAGCAGGCCACAGGCTGATACGCAGTATTTT. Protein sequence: CASRPQADTQYF. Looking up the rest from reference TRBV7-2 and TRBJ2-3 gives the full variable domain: GAGVSQSPSNKVTEKGKDVELRCDPISGHTALYWYRQSLGQGLEFLIYFQGNSAPDKSGLPSDRFSAERTGGSVSTLTIQRTQQEDSAVYLCASRPQADTQYFGPGTRLTVL.

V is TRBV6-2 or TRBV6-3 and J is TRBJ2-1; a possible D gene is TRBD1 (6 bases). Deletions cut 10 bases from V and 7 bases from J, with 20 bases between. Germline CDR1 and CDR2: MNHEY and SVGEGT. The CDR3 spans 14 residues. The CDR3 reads CATRSGVVVNEQFF. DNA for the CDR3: TGTGCCACCCGATCAGGGGTTGTGGTTAATGAGCAGTTCTTC.

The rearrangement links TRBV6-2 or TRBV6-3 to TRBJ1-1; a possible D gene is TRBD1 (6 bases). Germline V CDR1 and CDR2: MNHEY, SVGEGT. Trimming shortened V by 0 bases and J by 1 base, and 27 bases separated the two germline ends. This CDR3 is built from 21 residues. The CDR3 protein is CASSYSGPFALQGLSNTEAFF. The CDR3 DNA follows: TGTGCCAGCAGTTACTCGGGGCCCTTTGCCCTACAGGGATTATCGAACACTGAAGCTTTCTTT.

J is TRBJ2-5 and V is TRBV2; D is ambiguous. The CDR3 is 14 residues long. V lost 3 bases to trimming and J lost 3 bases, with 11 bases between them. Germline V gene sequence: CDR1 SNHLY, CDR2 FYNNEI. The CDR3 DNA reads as TGTGCCAGCAGTGACAGGCAGTCTGAAGAGACCCAGTACTTC. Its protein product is CASSDRQSEETQYF.

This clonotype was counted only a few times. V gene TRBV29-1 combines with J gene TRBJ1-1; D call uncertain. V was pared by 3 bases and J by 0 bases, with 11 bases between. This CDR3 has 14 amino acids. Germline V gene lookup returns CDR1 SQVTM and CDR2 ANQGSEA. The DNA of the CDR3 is TGCAGCGTTGAGGGCAGCCCTATGAACACTGAAGCTTTCTTT. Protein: CSVEGSPMNTEAFF.

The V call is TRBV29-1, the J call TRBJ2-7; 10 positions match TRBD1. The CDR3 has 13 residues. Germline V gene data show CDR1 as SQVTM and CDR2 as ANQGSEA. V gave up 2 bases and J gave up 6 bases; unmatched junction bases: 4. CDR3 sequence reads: CSVERDRGGEQYF. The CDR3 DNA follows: TGCAGCGTTGAAAGGGACAGGGGAGGCGAGCAGTACTTC.

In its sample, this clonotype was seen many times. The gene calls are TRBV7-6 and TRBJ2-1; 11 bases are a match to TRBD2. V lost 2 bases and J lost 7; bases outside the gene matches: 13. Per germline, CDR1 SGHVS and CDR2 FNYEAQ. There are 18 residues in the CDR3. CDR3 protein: CASSLRQGKLAGVNEQFF. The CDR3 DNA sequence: TGTGCCAGCAGCTTAAGACAGGGAAAACTAGCGGGAGTAAATGAGCAGTTCTTC.

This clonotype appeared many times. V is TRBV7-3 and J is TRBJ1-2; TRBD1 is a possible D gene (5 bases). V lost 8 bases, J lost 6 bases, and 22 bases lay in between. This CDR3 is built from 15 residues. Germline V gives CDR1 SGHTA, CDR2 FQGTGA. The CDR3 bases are TGTGCCAGCTCTACTACGGGGGGGAGAATGGATGGCTACACCTTC. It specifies CASSTTGGRMDGYTF.

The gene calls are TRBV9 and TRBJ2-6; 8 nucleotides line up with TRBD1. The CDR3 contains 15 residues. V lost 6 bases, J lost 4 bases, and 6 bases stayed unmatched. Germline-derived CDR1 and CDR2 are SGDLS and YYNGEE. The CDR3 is CASTGGSLGANVLTF. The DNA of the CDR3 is TGTGCCAGCACAGGGGGCTCGCTGGGGGCCAACGTCCTGACTTTC.

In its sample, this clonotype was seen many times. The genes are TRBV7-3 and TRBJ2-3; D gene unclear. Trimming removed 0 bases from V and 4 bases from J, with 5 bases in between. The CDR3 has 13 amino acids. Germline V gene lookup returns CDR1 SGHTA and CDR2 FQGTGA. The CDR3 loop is CASSLTASDTQYF. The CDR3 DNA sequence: TGTGCCAGCAGCTTAACAGCATCAGATACGCAGTATTTT.

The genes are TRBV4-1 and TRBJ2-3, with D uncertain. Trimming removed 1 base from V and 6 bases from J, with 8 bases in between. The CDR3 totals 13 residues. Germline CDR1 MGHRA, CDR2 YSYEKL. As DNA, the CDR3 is TGCGCCAGCAGCCAAGTATCAGTGGATACGCAGTATTTT. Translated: CASSQVSVDTQYF.

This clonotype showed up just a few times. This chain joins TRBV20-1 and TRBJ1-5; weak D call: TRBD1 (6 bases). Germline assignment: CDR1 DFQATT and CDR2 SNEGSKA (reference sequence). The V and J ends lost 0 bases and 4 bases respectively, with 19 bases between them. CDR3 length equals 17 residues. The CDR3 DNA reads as TGCAGTGCTAGAGACCTCGAGGGGGGGCATGGTAATCAGCCCCAGCATTTT. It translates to CSARDLEGGHGNQPQHF.

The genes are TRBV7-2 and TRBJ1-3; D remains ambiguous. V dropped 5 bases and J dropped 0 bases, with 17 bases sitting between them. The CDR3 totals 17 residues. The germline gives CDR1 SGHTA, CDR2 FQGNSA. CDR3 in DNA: TGTGCCAGCAGCCCCTCCCTGGGCGCGGGCTCTGGAAACACCATATATTTT. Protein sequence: CASSPSLGAGSGNTIYF.

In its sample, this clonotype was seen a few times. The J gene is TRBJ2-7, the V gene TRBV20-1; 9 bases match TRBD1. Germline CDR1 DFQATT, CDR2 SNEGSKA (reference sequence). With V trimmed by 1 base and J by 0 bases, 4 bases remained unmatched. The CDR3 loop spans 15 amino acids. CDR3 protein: CSARGDRASSYEQYF. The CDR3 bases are TGCAGTGCTAGAGGGGACAGGGCGAGCTCCTACGAGCAGTACTTC.